This TCR beta chain was sequenced in a study of T cell clonality in common variable immunodeficiency. Study findings and constraints: Reportedly, TCR beta sequences from common variable immunodeficiency showed fewer deletions and N-nucleotide insertions. TCRbeta clonality was increased in CVID versus healthy controls. CVID patient heterogeneity limited repertoire-clinical complication correlations.

Blood samples were heparinized, roughly 5 to 9 ml per donor. This clone was seen at least ten times. The antigen is not known. The read comes to an end 3 residues before the CDR3 does, leaving the germline J gene to fill in the end. Other DNA sequences from this sample encode an identical CDR3 as well. Assay used: immunoSEQ multiplex PCR; TCRdb lists only in-frame clones, some missing. The sample was found to contain fewer than 75,000 clones, and every one recurs. The ends were cut back, 2 bases at V and 6 bases at J, with 12 bases in the middle. The germline V gene has CDR1 SGHDT and CDR2 YYEEEE. This CDR3 spans 14 amino acids.

Material for sequencing was peripheral blood mononuclear cells. The clonotype comes from a person aged 18-70 years in good health. The chain carries TRBV5-6 and TRBJ1-5; maybe TRBD1 (6 bases). The sequenced part of the CDR3 DNA is TGTGCCAGCAGCTTTTCCGGAGGGGGTCAGCCC. Translating gives CASSFSGGGQP. The full CDR3 reads CASSFSGGGQPQHF.